Each of the 9 T cell receptor beta chains below was sequenced from the same sample in a study of T-cell memory formation after mild COVID-19. MiXCR was run by TCRdb on the 5' RACE reads, yielding one entry per CDR3 protein. The table shows 450,000 to 650,000 distinct CDR3 sequences, with about a fifth occurring only once. Specimen: PBMCs or a T cell subset sorted from them (not recorded which). The receptors originated from an adult woman who had mild COVID-19 (a few samples of this study predate the infection). Cell type and time point are not known.

This clonotype turned up a few times. This rearrangement joins TRBV12-3 or TRBV12-4 to TRBJ2-4; D possibly matches TRBD1 or TRBD2 (6 bases each). V was pared by 6 bases and J by 8 bases, with 17 bases between. The CDR3 length is 14 residues. CDR3 DNA sequence: TGTGCCAGCAGCCCCACTGGAGGGGGAGACATTCAGTACTTC. It encodes CASSPTGGGDIQYF.

J is TRBJ2-4 and V is TRBV19, with TRBD2 identical over 8 bases. V lost 5 bases and J lost 0; bases outside the gene matches: 6. Germline loops: CDR1 LNHDA, CDR2 SQIVND (reference sequence). The CDR3 has 16 residues. CDR3 nucleotides: TGTGCCAGTAGTGTTCCGGGACTAGGAGCCAAAAACATTCAGTACTTC. Encoded protein: CASSVPGLGAKNIQYF. Looking up the rest from reference TRBV19 and TRBJ2-4 gives the full variable domain: DGGITQSPKYLFRKEGQNVTLSCEQNLNHDAMYWYRQDPGQGLRLIYYSQIVNDFQKGDIAEGYSVSREKKESFPLTVTSAQKNPTAFYLCASSVPGLGAKNIQYFGAGTRLSVL.

This clonotype was detected many times. Compared with germline, one end of the junction differs, possibly owing to a read error. This chain connects TRBV5-1 to TRBJ2-3; TRBD2 aligns across 16 bases. This CDR3 is 16 amino acids long. Germline V gives CDR1 SGHRS, CDR2 YFSETQ. The CDR3 nucleotides are TGTGCCAGCAGCCCGGGACTAGCGGGAGGGACAGATACGCAGTATTTT. Translated, it gives CASSPGLAGGTDTQYF.

This clonotype was seen only a few times. This chain joins TRBV7-9 and TRBJ2-1; 14 bases map to TRBD2. This CDR3 has 21 amino acids. V trimming: 5 bases; J trimming: 2 bases; junction bases outside the gene matches: 17. CDR1 is SEHNR, CDR2 FQNEAQ, per germline (reference sequence). The CDR3 DNA follows: TGTGCCAGCAGCACCCGAGGACTAGCGGGGGGCCACAGTCGCCCCTACAATGAGCAGTTCTTC. Translating gives CASSTRGLAGGHSRPYNEQFF.

This clonotype was counted a few times. The chain has TRBV10-3 and TRBJ1-1; D might be TRBD1 (5 bases). Trimming removed 3 bases from V and 0 bases from J, with 17 bases in between. The CDR3 length is 17 residues. Per germline, CDR1 ENHRY and CDR2 SYGVKD. The CDR3 loop reads CAISDDSSGSMNTEAFF. The CDR3 region has the DNA TGTGCCATCAGTGATGACAGTTCGGGGAGTATGAACACTGAAGCTTTCTTT.

This chain joins TRBV2 and TRBJ2-3, with a possible D match to TRBD1 (6 bases). Germline CDR1 SNHLY, CDR2 FYNNEI. The CDR3 extends over 14 amino acids. V was shortened by 9 bases and J by 2 bases, with 15 bases between the two germline ends. CDR3 loop: CASADQGSTDTQYF. The CDR3 DNA reads TGTGCCAGTGCTGATCAGGGGTCCACAGATACGCAGTATTTT.

In this sample, this clonotype turned up a few times. The CDR3 region has the DNA TGCGCCAGCAGCCAAGGCGCAGCGGCCTCCTACGAGCAGTACTTC. Translation: CASSQGAAASYEQYF. The genes are TRBV4-1 and TRBJ2-7; D might be TRBD2 (5 bases). The CDR3 sequence is 15 residues long. CDR1 is MGHRA, CDR2 YSYEKL, per germline. V was shortened by 1 base and J by 0 bases, with 10 bases between the two germline ends.

Only a few counts were recorded for this clonotype. Germline and junction disagree at one end, which may indicate a read error. The J gene is TRBJ2-3, the V gene TRBV20-1; D might be TRBD1 (5 bases). The CDR3 sequence is 14 residues long. CDR1 and CDR2 (germline): DFQATT, SNEGSKA (reference sequence). CDR3 in DNA: TGCAGTGCGAGAGACAGCGCTAGCACAGATACGCAGTATTTT. Translated, it gives CSARDSASTDTQYF.

This clonotype occurred a few times. V is TRBV2 and J is TRBJ2-3; no clear D. In germline, CDR1 is SNHLY, CDR2 FYNNEI. The length of the CDR3 is 12 residues. The germline V and J ends were trimmed by 7 bases and 8 bases, with 13 bases remaining between them. The CDR3 DNA reads TGTGCCAGCATAACCTACCCCCTTACGCAGTATTTT. Translating gives CASITYPLTQYF.